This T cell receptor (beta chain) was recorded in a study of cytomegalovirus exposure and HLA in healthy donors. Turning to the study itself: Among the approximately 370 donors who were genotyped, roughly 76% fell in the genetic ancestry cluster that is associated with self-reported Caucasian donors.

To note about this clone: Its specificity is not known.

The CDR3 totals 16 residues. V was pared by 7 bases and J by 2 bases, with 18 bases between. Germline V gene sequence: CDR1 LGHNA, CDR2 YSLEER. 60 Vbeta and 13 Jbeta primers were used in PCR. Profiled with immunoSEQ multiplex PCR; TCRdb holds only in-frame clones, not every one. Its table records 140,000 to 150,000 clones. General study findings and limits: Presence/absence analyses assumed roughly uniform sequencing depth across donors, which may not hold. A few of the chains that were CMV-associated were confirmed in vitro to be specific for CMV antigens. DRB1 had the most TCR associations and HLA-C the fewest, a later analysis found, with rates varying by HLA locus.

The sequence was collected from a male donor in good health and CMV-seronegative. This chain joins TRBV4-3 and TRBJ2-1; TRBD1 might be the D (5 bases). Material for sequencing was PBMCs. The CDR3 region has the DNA TGCGCCAGCACCGCAGGGCCTGGGCCGGCCTACAATGAGCAGTTCTTC. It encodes CASTAGPGPAYNEQFF.